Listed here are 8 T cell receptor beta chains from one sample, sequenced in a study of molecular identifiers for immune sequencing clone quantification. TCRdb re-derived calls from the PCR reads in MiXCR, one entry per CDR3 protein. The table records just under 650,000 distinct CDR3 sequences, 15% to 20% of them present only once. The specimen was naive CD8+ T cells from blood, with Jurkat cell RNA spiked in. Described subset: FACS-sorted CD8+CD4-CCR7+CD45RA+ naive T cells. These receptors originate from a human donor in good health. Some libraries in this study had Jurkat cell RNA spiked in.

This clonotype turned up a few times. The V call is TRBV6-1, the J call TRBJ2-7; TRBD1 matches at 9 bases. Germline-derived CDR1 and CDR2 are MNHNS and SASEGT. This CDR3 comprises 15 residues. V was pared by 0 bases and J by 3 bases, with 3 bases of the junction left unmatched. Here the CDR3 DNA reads TGTGCCAGCAGTGAAGCCGGGACAGGGATCTACGAGCAGTACTTC. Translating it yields CASSEAGTGIYEQYF.

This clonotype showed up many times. CDR3 region: CSASKGTGADTQYF. In DNA form, the CDR3 reads TGCAGTGCTAGTAAGGGGACAGGGGCAGATACGCAGTATTTT. The chain is built from TRBV20-1 and TRBJ2-3; TRBD1 matches 10 bases. J was trimmed by 4 bases and V by 3 bases; bases with no gene match: 4. Germline CDR1 and CDR2: DFQATT and SNEGSKA (reference sequence). The CDR3 is made up of 14 amino acids.

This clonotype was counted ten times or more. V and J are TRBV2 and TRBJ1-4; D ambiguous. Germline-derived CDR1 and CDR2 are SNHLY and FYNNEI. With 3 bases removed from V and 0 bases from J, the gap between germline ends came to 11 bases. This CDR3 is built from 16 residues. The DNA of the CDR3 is TGTGCCAGCAGTGATTACCCCTTTGCAACTAATGAAAAACTGTTTTTT. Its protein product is CASSDYPFATNEKLFF. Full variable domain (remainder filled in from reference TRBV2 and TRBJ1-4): EPEVTQTPSHQVTQMGQEVILRCVPISNHLYFYWYRQILGQKVEFLVSFYNNEISEKSEIFDDQFSVERPDGSNFTLKIRSTKLEDSAMYFCASSDYPFATNEKLFFGSGTQLSVL.

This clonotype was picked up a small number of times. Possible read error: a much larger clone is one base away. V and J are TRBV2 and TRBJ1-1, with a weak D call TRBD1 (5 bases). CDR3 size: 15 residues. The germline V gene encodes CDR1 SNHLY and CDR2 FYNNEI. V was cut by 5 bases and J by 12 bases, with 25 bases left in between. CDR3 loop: CASSHSGTDLAGPFF. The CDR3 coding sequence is TGTGCCAGCAGTCATTCCGGGACGGACCTTGCCGGACCTTTCTTT.

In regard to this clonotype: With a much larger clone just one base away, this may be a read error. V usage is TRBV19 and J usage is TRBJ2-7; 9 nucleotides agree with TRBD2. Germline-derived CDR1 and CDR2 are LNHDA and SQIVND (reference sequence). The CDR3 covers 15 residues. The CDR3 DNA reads TGTGACAGTAGTATGTCTAGCGGGACCTTATACGAGCAGTACTTC. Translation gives CDSSMSSGTLYEQYF.

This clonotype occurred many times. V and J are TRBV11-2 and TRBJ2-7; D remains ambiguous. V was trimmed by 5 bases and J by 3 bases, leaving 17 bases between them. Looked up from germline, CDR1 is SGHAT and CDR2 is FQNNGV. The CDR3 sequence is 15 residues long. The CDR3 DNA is TGTGCCAGCAGCCCAGTCCCCGGTCCTCACTACGAGCAGTACTTC. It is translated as CASSPVPGPHYEQYF.

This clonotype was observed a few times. CDR3 sequence reads: CASRVFDEQYF. CDR3 bases: TGTGCCAGCCGCGTTTTCGACGAGCAGTACTTC. The genes are TRBV6-2 or TRBV6-3 and TRBJ2-7; D is undetermined. This CDR3 spans 11 amino acids. Germline V gene sequence: CDR1 MNHEY, CDR2 SVGEGT. Trimming removed 8 bases at V and 5 bases at J, with 10 bases between.

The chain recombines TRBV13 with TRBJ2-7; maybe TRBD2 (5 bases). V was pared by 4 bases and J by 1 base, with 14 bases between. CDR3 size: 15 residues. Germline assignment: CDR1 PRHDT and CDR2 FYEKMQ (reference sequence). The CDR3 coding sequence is TGTGCCAGCAGCTCACCCGAGACGGGATCCTACGAGCAGTACTTC. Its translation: CASSSPETGSYEQYF.